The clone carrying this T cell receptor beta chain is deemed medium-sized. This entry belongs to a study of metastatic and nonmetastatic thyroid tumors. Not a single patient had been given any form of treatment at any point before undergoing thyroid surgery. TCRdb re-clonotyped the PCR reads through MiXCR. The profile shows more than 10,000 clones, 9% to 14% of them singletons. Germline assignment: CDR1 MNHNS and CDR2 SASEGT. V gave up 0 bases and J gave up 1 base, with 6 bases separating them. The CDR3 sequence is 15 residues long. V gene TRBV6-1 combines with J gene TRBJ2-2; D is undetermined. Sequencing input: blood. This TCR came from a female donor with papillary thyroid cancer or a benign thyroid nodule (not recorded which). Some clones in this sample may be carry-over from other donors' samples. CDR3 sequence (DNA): TGTGCCAGCAGTGAAGCGCCCGAGAACACCGGGGAGCTGTTTTTT. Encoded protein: CASSEAPENTGELFF.